The clone carrying this TCR beta chain has a count of ten or more. As yet, its antigen is unknown. These data come from a study of T cell repertoires in cytomegalovirus infection. About the study: It can be stated that public TCR beta signatures indicated CMV infection as well as a matching HLA type. Study-wide findings and caveats: Cumulative public TCR beta family frequency identified carriers of CMV plus the relevant HLA. In two of eight donors, the top clonotype was HLA-C-restricted CMV-specific.

TCRdb called the reads again in MiXCR, with one record for every CDR3 protein. This table has around 270,000 distinct CDR3 sequences, approximately 9% appearing once. V was pared by 0 bases and J by 2 bases, with 8 bases of the junction left unmatched. CDR1 MGHRA and CDR2 YSYEKL come from the germline V gene. CDR3 length equals 17 residues. Source material: PBMCs. The sequence was obtained from a human donor in good health (CMV status not recorded). Some clones in this sample may be carry-over from other donors' samples. V is TRBV4-1 and J is TRBJ2-7, with TRBD2 matching over 9 bases. The CDR3 reads CASSQDWGAGGAYEQYF. The CDR3 DNA is TGCGCCAGCAGCCAAGATTGGGGAGCGGGGGGCGCCTACGAGCAGTACTTC.